In this sample, the clone carrying this T cell receptor beta chain is medium-sized. The protocol was immunoSEQ multiplex PCR, while the TCRdb copy is restricted to in-frame clones and leaves out a portion. The sample includes 40,000 to 50,000 clones, 75% to 90% seen only once; the top ten take 15% to 18%. V lost 2 bases and J lost 8, with 11 bases in between. This CDR3 is 14 amino acids long. The germline gives CDR1 SGHDT, CDR2 YYEEEE. The sample originates from a study of blood T cell repertoires in COVID-19. The TCR comes from a human donor in a cohort sampled during active COVID-19. The donor label of this sample is uncertain. The chain employs TRBV5-6 and TRBJ1-6; possibly TRBD1 for D (6 bases). Sequencing was carried out using peripheral blood. In nucleotides, the CDR3 is TGTGCCAGCAGCTTAATTGAGGGGGATTCACCCCTCCACTTT. Translation: CASSLIEGDSPLHF.